This is a list of T cell receptor beta chains from one sample in a study of T-cell reconstitution after alpha-beta-depleted transplantation in children. TCRdb analysed the PCR reads with MiXCR anew, one entry per CDR3 protein. The sample includes some 600,000 distinct CDR3 sequences, over 15% of them seen just once. The starting material was PBMCs from the stem cell graft donor, obtained from the stem cell graft. These receptors originate from a human donor who donated a stem cell graft to a child with acute myeloid leukemia. Both conserved end residues are part of each CDR3. The D gene is left open where the match is weak. Expanded clones get a size class; other rows say once, few or many, or leave the size out.

d_call j_call cdr3_length clone_size v_call cdr3_aa cdr3_nt
- TRBJ1-3 14 - TRBV7-2 CASSSEGSGNTIYF TGTGCCAGCAGCTCCGAGGGCTCTGGAAACACCATATATTTT
- TRBJ1-1 11 few TRBV6-1 CASSEWGEAFF TGTGCCAGCAGTGAATGGGGAGAAGCTTTCTTT
TRBD2 TRBJ2-7 14 - TRBV30 CAWTRGLAGNEQYF TGTGCCTGGACCAGAGGACTAGCGGGAAACGAGCAGTACTTC
- TRBJ1-1 15 many TRBV29-1 CSVEYRVRVPTEAFF TGCAGCGTTGAATATAGGGTCAGGGTACCCACTGAAGCTTTCTTT
TRBD1 TRBJ1-1 14 many TRBV29-1 CSGAGQGGLAEAFF TGCAGCGGAGCGGGACAGGGAGGGTTGGCTGAAGCTTTCTTT
TRBD1 TRBJ1-1 14 - TRBV7-9 CASSDPGQGAEAFF TGTGCCAGCAGCGATCCGGGACAGGGAGCTGAAGCTTTCTTT
- TRBJ1-2 12 few TRBV20-1 CSAPPGSYGYTF TGCAGTGCTCCCCCGGGCTCCTATGGCTACACCTTC
TRBD2 TRBJ2-3 15 many TRBV20-1 CSARSGLGATDTQYF TGCAGTGCTAGATCCGGACTAGGCGCGACAGATACGCAGTATTTT
- TRBJ2-7 15 - TRBV6-5 CASSYSRGECYEQYF TGTGCCAGCAGTTACTCGAGGGGGGAGTGCTACGAGCAGTACTTC
- TRBJ1-2 14 - TRBV12-3/TRBV12-4 CASSFLAHPGGYTF TGTGCCAGCAGTTTTCTGGCCCACCCCGGAGGCTACACCTTC
- TRBJ1-4 13 many TRBV20-1 CSACLMGSEKLFF TGCAGTGCTTGCCTTATGGGGAGTGAAAAACTGTTTTTT
- TRBJ1-1 13 - TRBV7-8 CASSVLIQGEAFF TGTGCCAGCAGCGTATTAATTCAGGGTGAAGCTTTCTTT
- TRBJ2-3 15 many TRBV20-1 CSARVWRTSTDTQYF TGCAGTGCTAGAGTATGGCGTACTAGCACAGATACGCAGTATTTT
- TRBJ1-3 15 many TRBV6-5 CASSWGRGSGNTIYF TGTGCCAGCAGTTGGGGCAGGGGATCAGGAAACACCATATATTTT
- TRBJ1-1 13 few TRBV7-9 CASSPLSPSEAFF TGTGCCAGCAGCCCCCTCTCTCCCAGTGAAGCTTTCTTT
- TRBJ1-1 11 many TRBV29-1 CSVTRATEAFF TGCAGCGTCACTAGGGCGACTGAAGCTTTCTTT
- TRBJ2-1 14 - TRBV9 CASSVTSDYNEQFF TGTGCCAGCAGCGTAACATCCGACTACAATGAGCAGTTCTTC
- TRBJ2-1 17 few TRBV12-1 CASSFAWDGRSYNEQFF TGTGCCAGCAGCTTTGCCTGGGACGGACGATCCTACAATGAGCAGTTCTTC
- TRBJ1-6 16 - TRBV27 CASSLRGGRGESPLHF TGTGCCAGCAGTCTCCGGGGCGGGAGAGGAGAGTCACCCCTCCACTTT
- TRBJ1-1 16 few TRBV28 CASSTRIRTVNTEAFF TGTGCCAGCAGTACCCGAATAAGGACAGTGAACACTGAGGCTTTCTTT
TRBD1 TRBJ2-7 14 - TRBV5-1 CASSSPGQTYEQYF TGCGCCAGCAGCTCGCCGGGACAGACCTACGAGCAGTACTTC
- TRBJ1-6 17 few TRBV4-3 CASSQTLDSLYNSPLHF TGCGCCAGCAGCCAGACACTGGACAGCCTTTATAATTCACCCCTCCACTTT
- TRBJ1-5 10 few TRBV12-5 CASGEEPQHF TGTGCTAGTGGGGAAGAGCCCCAGCATTTT
- TRBJ1-2 15 - TRBV20-1 CSALTKTGYDYGYTF TGCAGTGCTCTGACTAAAACAGGATACGACTATGGCTACACCTTC
- TRBJ1-5 14 many TRBV20-1 CSANGGNSNQPQHF TGCAGTGCTAACGGGGGGAATAGCAATCAGCCCCAGCATTTT
- TRBJ1-2 13 many TRBV15 CATSPTGYYGYTF TGTGCCACCAGTCCTACAGGCTACTATGGCTACACCTTC
- TRBJ2-2 16 - TRBV5-1 CASSLEGHKNTGELFF TGCGCCAGCAGCTTGGAGGGACACAAGAACACCGGGGAGCTGTTTTTT
- TRBJ2-5 15 - TRBV7-2 CASSVYLGAGETQYF TGTGCCAGCAGCGTCTATCTAGGAGCAGGGGAGACCCAGTACTTC
- TRBJ2-1 13 - TRBV20-1 CSARVVALGEQFF TGCAGTGCTAGAGTTGTGGCCCTAGGGGAGCAGTTCTTC
- TRBJ2-3 9 many TRBV20-1 CSAPPSLNF TGCAGTGCACCACCTAGCTTGAATTTT
TRBD1 TRBJ2-3 17 many TRBV29-1 CSVGGVDRDLLTDTQYF TGCAGCGTTGGGGGAGTGGACAGGGATCTTCTCACAGATACGCAGTATTTT
TRBD1 TRBJ1-3 14 - TRBV6-5 CASSYGQGGNTIYF TGTGCCAGCAGTTACGGACAGGGCGGAAACACCATATATTTT
TRBD1 TRBJ1-1 15 many TRBV7-9 CASSPDRFGNTEAFF TGTGCCAGCAGTCCGGACAGGTTCGGGAACACTGAAGCTTTCTTT
- TRBJ2-7 14 many TRBV6-5 CASSYGPSSYEQYF TGTGCCAGCAGTTACGGGCCCTCCTCCTACGAGCAGTACTTC
- TRBJ1-2 14 few TRBV6-1 CASSKPGPNYGYTF TGTGCCAGCAGTAAACCGGGTCCAAACTATGGCTACACCTTC
TRBD1 TRBJ2-1 16 many TRBV12-3/TRBV12-4 CASSDAGTARYNEQFF TGTGCCAGCAGTGACGCCGGGACAGCTAGGTACAATGAGCAGTTCTTC
- TRBJ1-1 14 - TRBV12-3/TRBV12-4 CASREGESNTEAFF TGTGCCAGCAGAGAGGGCGAATCGAACACTGAAGCTTTCTTT
- TRBJ1-1 12 many TRBV29-1 CSVRGANTEAFF TGCAGCGTGCGGGGGGCGAACACTGAAGCTTTCTTT
- TRBJ2-2 15 many TRBV20-1 CSARDLNRDTGELFF TGCAGTGCTAGAGATCTCAACCGCGACACCGGGGAGCTGTTTTTT
TRBD2 TRBJ2-1 13 many TRBV20-1 CSVGTSGGGEQFF TGCAGTGTCGGGACTAGCGGGGGCGGAGAGCAGTTCTTC
- TRBJ2-1 12 many TRBV7-2 CASSLEGPGRFF TGTGCCAGCAGCTTAGAGGGTCCGGGCCGGTTCTTC
- TRBJ2-4 14 many TRBV29-1 CSVRSALVKNIQYF TGCAGCGTCCGGTCGGCTTTAGTCAAAAACATTCAGTACTTC
- TRBJ1-5 16 many TRBV5-5 CASSWQAGHSNQPQHF TGTGCCAGCAGCTGGCAGGCGGGGCATAGCAATCAGCCCCAGCATTTT
- TRBJ1-2 15 many TRBV20-1 CSARAPGTSNYGYTF TGCAGTGCTAGGGCGCCCGGGACATCGAACTATGGCTACACCTTC
TRBD1 TRBJ2-7 17 few TRBV5-1 CASSFLDRSLGSYEQYF TGCGCCAGCAGCTTTTTGGACAGGTCTCTGGGATCCTACGAGCAGTACTTC
- TRBJ1-3 13 many TRBV12-3/TRBV12-4 CASTPGSGNTIYF TGTGCCAGCACTCCAGGCTCTGGAAACACCATATATTTT
TRBD1 TRBJ2-4 17 few TRBV7-2 CASSLVGQGVLKNIQYF TGTGCCAGCAGCTTAGTGGGACAGGGCGTACTCAAAAACATTCAGTACTTC
- TRBJ2-5 14 - TRBV7-9 CASSLTGAGETQYF TGTGCCAGCAGCTTAACGGGGGCAGGAGAGACCCAGTACTTC
TRBD1 TRBJ1-4 14 few TRBV7-6 CASSPGQGRRGLFF TGTGCCAGCAGCCCGGGACAGGGGCGAAGGGGACTGTTTTTT
- TRBJ2-7 13 many TRBV20-1 CSARGAGSYEQYF TGCAGTGCTAGAGGGGCGGGTTCCTACGAGCAGTACTTC
- TRBJ2-2 15 many TRBV20-1 CSARDQPGQSRELFF TGCAGTGCTAGAGATCAACCAGGACAGTCGCGGGAGCTGTTTTTT
TRBD1 TRBJ2-4 15 - TRBV20-1 CSATHRGPAKNIQYF TGCAGTGCTACCCACAGGGGGCCAGCCAAAAACATTCAGTACTTC
TRBD1 TRBJ1-1 16 - TRBV27 CASSLLGQGANTEAFF TGTGCCAGCAGTTTATTAGGACAGGGGGCGAACACTGAAGCTTTCTTT
- TRBJ2-2 16 few TRBV7-2 CASSLGRVGNTGELFF TGTGCCAGCAGCTTAGGCAGGGTTGGGAACACCGGGGAGCTGTTTTTT
TRBD1 TRBJ1-2 15 - TRBV20-1 CSATRGDSWPYGYTF TGCAGTGCCACCAGGGGGGACAGTTGGCCCTATGGCTACACCTTC
- TRBJ2-7 13 - TRBV5-4 CASSPVPVSEQYF TGTGCCAGCAGCCCGGTTCCCGTGTCCGAGCAGTACTTC
TRBD1 TRBJ2-1 14 - TRBV28 CASSFQGARNEQFF TGTGCCAGCAGTTTCCAGGGGGCGAGAAATGAGCAGTTCTTC
TRBD2 TRBJ2-3 16 many TRBV20-1 CSALNRLADSTDTQYF TGCAGTGCTTTGAATCGACTAGCGGATAGCACAGATACGCAGTATTTT
- TRBJ2-7 14 - TRBV30 CAWKWGRGAYEQYF TGTGCCTGGAAGTGGGGCAGGGGAGCCTACGAGCAGTACTTC
- TRBJ1-1 12 - TRBV7-2 CASVRVNTEAFF TGTGCCAGCGTCAGGGTGAACACTGAAGCTTTCTTT